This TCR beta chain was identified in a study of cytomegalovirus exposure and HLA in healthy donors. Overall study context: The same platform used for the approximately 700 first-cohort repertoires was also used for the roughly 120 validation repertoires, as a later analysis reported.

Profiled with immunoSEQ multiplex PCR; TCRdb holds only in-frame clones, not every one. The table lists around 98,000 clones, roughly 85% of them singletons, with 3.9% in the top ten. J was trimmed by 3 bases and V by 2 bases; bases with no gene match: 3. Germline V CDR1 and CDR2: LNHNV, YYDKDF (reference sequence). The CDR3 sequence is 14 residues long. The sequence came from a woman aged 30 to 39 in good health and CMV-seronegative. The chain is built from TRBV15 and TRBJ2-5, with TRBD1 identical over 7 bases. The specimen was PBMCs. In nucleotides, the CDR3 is TGTGCCACCAGCAGAAGGGGGCGGGAAGAGACCCAGTACTTC. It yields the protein CATSRRGREETQYF. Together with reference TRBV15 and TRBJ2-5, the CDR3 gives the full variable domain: DAMVIQNPRYQVTQFGKPVTLSCSQTLNHNVMYWYQQKSSQAPKLLFHYYDKDFNNEADTPDNFQSRRPNTSFCFLDIRSPGLGDTAMYLCATSRRGREETQYFGPGTRLLVL.